The 32 T cell receptor beta chains reported below all come from one sample, sequenced in a study of blood T cell repertoires in COVID-19. Sequenced by immunoSEQ multiplex PCR; TCRdb stores in-frame clones only, minus some. The data hold around 200,000 clones, with nearly 90% observed a single time. Source material: peripheral blood. These receptors originate from a woman in her late teens or twenties who had recovered from COVID-19.

The chain joins TRBV6-1 to TRBJ2-7; 11 bases line up with TRBD2. Germline values: CDR1 MNHNS, CDR2 SASEGT. Trimming removed 4 bases from V and 2 bases from J; junction bases left unmatched: 16. There are 19 residues in the CDR3. The CDR3 reads CASSGQGFLLAGAPYEQYF. CDR3 coding DNA: TGTGCCAGCAGTGGACAGGGGTTTTTACTAGCGGGAGCTCCCTACGAGCAGTACTTC.

This clone occurred a few times. The gene calls are TRBV6-1 and TRBJ1-1, with 8 bases fitting TRBD1. The CDR3 totals 13 residues. Germline V CDR1 and CDR2: MNHNS, SASEGT. Trimming took 3 bases from V and 5 from J; bases not matched to a gene: 2. DNA for the CDR3: TGTGCCAGCAGTGAGACAGGGGAGACTGAAGCTTTCTTT. Encoded protein: CASSETGETEAFF.

This clone showed up just once. This sequence joins TRBV19 and TRBJ2-2; possible D gene TRBD1, 5 bases. CDR3 length equals 13 residues. Germline CDR1 is LNHDA and CDR2 is SQIVND (reference sequence). Trimming took off 4 bases at V and 7 bases at J, with 10 bases between the two ends. In DNA form, the CDR3 reads TGTGCCAGTAGTAGCATTAGGGGCGGGGAGCTGTTTTTT. Its translation: CASSSIRGGELFF.

This clone came up a few times. The chain employs TRBV4-1 and TRBJ1-4, with D perhaps matching TRBD1 (5 bases). V was shortened by 2 bases and J by 8 bases, with 12 bases between the two germline ends. CDR3 length: 14 residues. Germline V gene sequence: CDR1 MGHRA, CDR2 YSYEKL. As DNA, the CDR3 is TGCGCCAGCAGCCAAAGAGCAGGGTCAGAAAAACTGTTTTTT. Protein sequence: CASSQRAGSEKLFF.

The chain links TRBV9 to TRBJ1-5; D may be TRBD1 (5 bases). The CDR3 is 15 amino acids. Germline CDR1 reads SGDLS; CDR2 reads YYNGEE. V lost 4 bases to trimming and J lost 5 bases, with 16 bases between them. The CDR3, as DNA: TGTGCCAGCAGCTCCAGATCAGGGCCCGATCAGCCCCAGCATTTT. As protein: CASSSRSGPDQPQHF. The variable domain in full, with the rest retrieved from reference TRBV9 and TRBJ1-5, is DSGVTQTPKHLITATGQRVTLRCSPRSGDLSVYWYQQSLDQGLQFLIQYYNGEERAKGNILERFSAQQFPDLHSELNLSSLELGDSALYFCASSSRSGPDQPQHFGDGTRLSIL.

The rearrangement uses TRBV4-1 and TRBJ2-1, with D uncertain. The CDR3 consists of 12 residues. The germline V gene encodes CDR1 MGHRA and CDR2 YSYEKL. Trimming took 5 bases from V and 6 from J, leaving 8 bases between them. This CDR3 reads CASSNEANEQFF. The CDR3 DNA sequence: TGCGCCAGCAGCAACGAGGCCAATGAGCAGTTCTTC.

This clone was seen a few times. CDR3 DNA: TGTGCCAGCAGCGACCAGACAGATCTCTCCTACAATGAGCAGTTCTTC. Translating it yields CASSDQTDLSYNEQFF. This chain joins TRBV7-9 and TRBJ2-1; D possibly corresponds to TRBD1 (5 bases). V was pared by 5 bases and J by 0 bases, with 14 bases between. CDR1 and CDR2 from the germline V gene are SEHNR and FQNEAQ (reference sequence). There are 16 residues in the CDR3.

The CDR3 region is CASSEALRVMSNQPQHF. The CDR3 region has the DNA TGTGCCAGCAGTGAAGCGCTTCGGGTTATGAGCAATCAGCCCCAGCATTTT. The gene calls are TRBV6-1 and TRBJ1-5; unclear D gene. The CDR3 has 17 residues. CDR1 and CDR2 from the germline V gene are MNHNS and SASEGT. The germline V and J ends were trimmed by 0 bases and 1 base, with 13 bases remaining between them.

The chain carries TRBV6-1 and TRBJ2-1, with D hard to call. The CDR3 has 12 amino acids. Trimming cost V 3 bases and J 12 bases, with 12 bases left between them. CDR1 is MNHNS, CDR2 SASEGT, per germline. For the CDR3, the DNA is TGTGCCAGCAGTGAGGTCCTTTTAGTGCAGTTCTTC. It encodes CASSEVLLVQFF.

This clone was found once. The chain couples TRBV14 to TRBJ1-1, with 8 bases matching TRBD1. V shed 4 bases and J 1 base; nucleotides not matched to a gene: 5. Germline CDR1 is SGHDN and CDR2 is FVKESK. The CDR3 sequence is 15 residues long. The CDR3 sequence is CASSPRDRWNTEAFF. CDR3 nucleotide sequence: TGTGCCAGCAGCCCTCGGGACAGGTGGAACACTGAAGCTTTCTTT. Complete variable domain (other parts from reference TRBV14 and TRBJ1-1): EAGVTQFPSHSVIEKGQTVTLRCDPISGHDNLYWYRRVMGKEIKFLLHFVKESKQDESGMPNNRFLAERTGGTYSTLKVQPAELEDSGVYFCASSPRDRWNTEAFFGQGTRLTVV.

This chain links TRBV5-5 with TRBJ1-2; 9 bases map to TRBD1. The CDR3 is made up of 15 amino acids. The V and J ends lost 4 bases and 8 bases, in that order; junction bases with no gene match: 12. Germline lookup yields CDR1 SGHKS and CDR2 YYEKEE (reference sequence). CDR3 region: CASSMEITGGRGYTF. The CDR3 nucleotides read TGTGCCAGCAGCATGGAGATTACAGGGGGCAGGGGCTACACCTTC.

This clone has more than one count but fewer than ten. V is TRBV2 and J is TRBJ2-3; 9 positions agree with TRBD1. CDR1 is SNHLY and CDR2 is FYNNEI in the germline V gene. After removal of 6 bases from V and 6 bases from J, the junction contained 10 bases not matched to a gene. CDR3 length: 15 amino acids. This CDR3 reads CASRGFRTGADTQYF. The DNA for the CDR3 is TGTGCCAGCAGGGGTTTCAGGACAGGGGCGGATACGCAGTATTTT.

The genes are TRBV6-5 and TRBJ2-1, with 11 bases lining up with TRBD2. CDR1 and CDR2 from the germline V gene are MNHEY and SVGAGI. Germline trimming cut 7 bases from V and 4 bases from J; bases unmatched to any gene: 6. The CDR3 contains 15 residues. The CDR3 protein is CASTPTSGAYNEQFF. The CDR3 DNA is TGTGCCAGCACCCCGACTAGCGGGGCATACAATGAGCAGTTCTTC.

This chain uses TRBV10-1 with TRBJ2-3; D not resolved. Germline V gene data show CDR1 as WNHNN and CDR2 as SYGVQD (reference sequence). The CDR3 covers 12 residues. V shed 3 bases and J shed 5 bases, with 6 bases lying between them. For the CDR3, the DNA is TGCGCCAGCAGTGATGCCGGAGATACGCAGTATTTT. Translated: CASSDAGDTQYF.

The gene calls are TRBV4-3 and TRBJ2-2; the D gene is possibly TRBD2 (5 bases). The CDR3 extends over 15 amino acids. Germline loops: CDR1 LGHNA, CDR2 YSLEER. V was cut by 0 bases and J by 6 bases, with 11 bases left in between. CDR3 sequence: CASSQDRWGAGELFF. The CDR3 DNA sequence: TGCGCCAGCAGCCAAGATCGATGGGGAGCCGGGGAGCTGTTTTTT.

The genes are TRBV7-9 and TRBJ2-7; 8 bases match TRBD2. Per germline, CDR1 SEHNR and CDR2 FQNEAQ (reference sequence). The CDR3 spans 14 residues. The J segment lost 6 bases and the V segment lost 5 bases, leaving 9 bases of the junction unmatched. CDR3 nucleotide sequence: TGTGCCAGCAGCCTGATGGGACTAGAGGTCGAGCAGTACTTC. Amino acid sequence: CASSLMGLEVEQYF.

The chain links TRBV2 to TRBJ2-7; 7 bases are a match to TRBD2. CDR3 length: 14 amino acids. The germline gives CDR1 SNHLY, CDR2 FYNNEI. V trimming: 2 bases; J trimming: 3 bases; junction bases outside the gene matches: 4. In DNA form, the CDR3 reads TGTGCCAGCAGTGAAACCGCGGGAGTCTACGAGCAGTACTTC. Its protein is CASSETAGVYEQYF.

CDR3: CASTAGTEYGYTF. CDR3 coding DNA: TGTGCCAGCACAGCCGGGACAGAGTATGGCTACACCTTC. V usage is TRBV5-6 and J usage is TRBJ1-2, with 7 bases matching TRBD1. This CDR3 is built from 13 residues. CDR1 is SGHDT, CDR2 YYEEEE, per germline. V shed 6 bases, J shed 5 bases, and the junction held 7 bases outside the gene matches. The variable domain in full, completed from reference TRBV5-6 and TRBJ1-2, reads DAGVTQSPTHLIKTRGQQVTLRCSPKSGHDTVSWYQQALGQGPQFIFQYYEEEERQRGNFPDRFSGHQFPNYSSELNVNALLLGDSALYLCASTAGTEYGYTFGSGTRLTVV.

This sequence joins TRBV3-1 (or the pseudogene TRBV3-2) and TRBJ2-7; 11 nucleotides match TRBD2. The CDR3 totals 15 residues. In germline, CDR1 is LGHDT, CDR2 YNNKEL (reference sequence). The ends lost 7 bases at V and 3 bases at J; junction bases unmatched: 8. CDR3 region: CASIDSGRGHYEQYF. The CDR3 DNA follows: TGTGCCAGCATCGATAGCGGGAGGGGGCACTACGAGCAGTACTTC.

V is TRBV13 and J is TRBJ2-7; no definite D call. Germline V gene data show CDR1 as PRHDT and CDR2 as FYEKMQ (reference sequence). V was cut by 5 bases and J by 1 base, with 12 bases left in between. The length of the CDR3 is 14 residues. The CDR3 spells CASSLSSGSYEQYF. For the CDR3, the DNA is TGTGCCAGCAGCCTCTCCTCCGGGTCCTACGAGCAGTACTTC.

The chain has TRBV29-1 and TRBJ1-1; no definite D call. V gave up 7 bases and J gave up 0 bases, with 9 bases separating them. Germline V CDR1 and CDR2: SQVTM, ANQGSEA. This CDR3 is built from 12 residues. This CDR3 is CSGRMVNTEAFF. CDR3 DNA: TGCAGCGGGCGGATGGTGAACACTGAAGCTTTCTTT.

The chain uses TRBV25-1 and TRBJ1-4, with D possibly matching TRBD1 (5 bases). V lost 1 base and J 8 bases, leaving 17 bases between the germline ends. Looked up from germline, CDR1 is MGHDK and CDR2 is SYGVNS. The CDR3 is 16 amino acids. CDR3 sequence reads: CASSEFVGQGREKLFF. CDR3 nucleotides: TGTGCCAGCAGTGAATTCGTCGGTCAGGGTAGGGAAAAACTGTTTTTT.

The genes are TRBV30 and TRBJ1-1, with TRBD1 identical over 7 bases. CDR3 size: 11 residues. Trimming cost V 2 bases and J 7 bases; bases outside gene matches: 1. The V gene's germline CDR1 is GTSNPN and CDR2 SVGIG (reference sequence). The CDR3 reads CAWSRDSEAFF. The CDR3 DNA sequence: TGTGCCTGGAGTCGGGACAGTGAAGCTTTCTTT.

The chain has TRBV9 and TRBJ1-2; no firm D call. Trimming left V 4 bases short and J 3 bases short, with 13 bases between. CDR1 and CDR2 (germline): SGDLS, YYNGEE. CDR3 size: 14 residues. CDR3 coding DNA: TGTGCCAGCAGCCCCGATGGAGGTGACTATGGCTACACCTTC. Translated: CASSPDGGDYGYTF.

In the case of this clone: Other DNA sequences in this specimen translate into the identical CDR3. The chain uses TRBV9 and TRBJ1-1; tentatively, D is TRBD1 (6 bases). Trimming removed 3 bases from V and 0 bases from J, with 6 bases in between. The germline CDR1 and CDR2 sequences are SGDLS and YYNGEE. The CDR3 extends over 13 amino acids. In DNA, the CDR3 is TGTGCCAGCAGCGGGACAGTGAACACTGAAGCTTTCTTT. Translation gives CASSGTVNTEAFF.

This chain joins TRBV9 and TRBJ2-5; weak D call: TRBD1 (6 bases). This CDR3 spans 14 amino acids. Germline lookup yields CDR1 SGDLS and CDR2 YYNGEE. The ends were cut back, 0 bases at V and 3 bases at J, with 9 bases in the middle. The DNA for the CDR3 is TGTGCCAGCAGCGTAGCAGGGGCCAAAGAGACCCAGTACTTC. This gives the protein CASSVAGAKETQYF.

The chain couples TRBV5-5 to TRBJ1-1, with a tentative D call TRBD1 (6 bases). The germline V gene has CDR1 SGHKS and CDR2 YYEKEE (reference sequence). CDR3 length equals 14 residues. Trimming cost V 0 bases and J 4 bases, with 10 bases left between them. The CDR3 protein is CASSLDPGVTEAFF. In DNA form, the CDR3 reads TGTGCCAGCAGCTTGGATCCAGGGGTCACTGAAGCTTTCTTT. Drawing the rest from reference TRBV5-5 and TRBJ1-1, the complete variable domain is DAGVTQSPTHLIKTRGQQVTLRCSPISGHKSVSWYQQVLGQGPQFIFQYYEKEERGRGNFPDRFSARQFPNYSSELNVNALLLGDSALYLCASSLDPGVTEAFFGQGTRLTVV.

The rearrangement uses TRBV7-9 and TRBJ1-1; D call uncertain. V was shortened by 8 bases and J by 1 base, with 8 bases between the two germline ends. The length of the CDR3 is 12 residues. Germline CDR1 is SEHNR and CDR2 is FQNEAQ (reference sequence). DNA for the CDR3: TGTGCCAGCTGGAGGTCGAACACTGAAGCTTTCTTT. This encodes CASWRSNTEAFF.

The chain is built from TRBV9 and TRBJ2-2, with TRBD1 identical over 10 bases. Germline trimming cut 0 bases from V and 5 bases from J; bases unmatched to any gene: 1. Germline V gene lookup returns CDR1 SGDLS and CDR2 YYNGEE. The CDR3 contains 15 residues. The CDR3 coding sequence is TGTGCCAGCAGCGTAGAGGGACAGGGGACCGGGGAGCTGTTTTTT. Translating it yields CASSVEGQGTGELFF.

The V and J genes are TRBV25-1 and TRBJ1-1, with 7 bases identical to TRBD1. Per the germline V gene, CDR1 is MGHDK and CDR2 is SYGVNS. This CDR3 has 15 residues. V shed 2 bases and J 1 base; nucleotides not matched to a gene: 4. The CDR3 protein is CASSEVEGANTEAFF. The CDR3 nucleotides are TGTGCCAGCAGTGAAGTTGAGGGGGCGAACACTGAAGCTTTCTTT.

This rearrangement joins TRBV23-1 to TRBJ2-3; 9 nucleotides line up with TRBD1. TRBV23-1 is flagged as an ORF with uncertain function. Unmatched junction bases numbered 8, after V lost 7 bases and J lost 0 bases. The CDR3 totals 16 residues. The CDR3 protein is CASTRTGETSTDTQYF. In nucleotides, the CDR3 is TGCGCCAGCACCCGGACAGGGGAAACTAGCACAGATACGCAGTATTTT.

This clone was found once. The chain carries TRBV27 and TRBJ1-4, with D perhaps matching TRBD1 (5 bases). The CDR3 runs 17 residues. Per germline, CDR1 MNHEY and CDR2 SMNVEV (reference sequence). V was clipped by 4 bases and J by 7 bases, with 22 bases between them. CDR3 DNA sequence: TGTGCCAGCAGTTCGCAGGGAGGAATTGGGAGAAGTGAAAAACTGTTTTTT. Translating it yields CASSSQGGIGRSEKLFF.